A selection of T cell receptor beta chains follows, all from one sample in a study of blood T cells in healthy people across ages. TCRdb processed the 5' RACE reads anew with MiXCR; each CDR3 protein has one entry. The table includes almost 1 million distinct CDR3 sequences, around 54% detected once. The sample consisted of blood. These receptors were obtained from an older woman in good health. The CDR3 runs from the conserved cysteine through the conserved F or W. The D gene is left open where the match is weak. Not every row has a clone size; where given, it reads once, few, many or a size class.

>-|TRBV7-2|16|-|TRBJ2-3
CASSIGPLSRIDTQYF
TGTGCCAGCAGCATCGGACCCCTCTCTAGAATAGATACGCAGTATTTT
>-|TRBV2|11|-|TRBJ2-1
CASDLAGEQFF
TGTGCCAGCGACCTGGCGGGTGAGCAGTTCTTC
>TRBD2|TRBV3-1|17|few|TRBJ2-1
CASSRKTSGRAHNEQFF
TGTGCCAGCAGCCGCAAGACTAGCGGGAGGGCCCATAATGAGCAGTTCTTC
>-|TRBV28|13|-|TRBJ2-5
CASTNERGAGQYF
TGTGCCAGCACAAACGAACGGGGGGCAGGGCAGTACTTC
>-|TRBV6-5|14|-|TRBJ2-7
CASGEASGNYEQYF
TGTGCCAGCGGGGAAGCGAGCGGAAACTACGAGCAGTACTTC
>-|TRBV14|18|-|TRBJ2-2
CASSQEGGLSSNTGELFF
TGTGCCAGCAGCCAAGAAGGAGGACTATCGTCGAACACCGGGGAGCTGTTTTTT
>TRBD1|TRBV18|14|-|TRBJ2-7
CASSRAGTDNEQYF
TGTGCCAGCTCACGAGCCGGGACAGACAACGAGCAGTACTTC
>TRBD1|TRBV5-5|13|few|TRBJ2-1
CASSGTGVNEQFF
TGTGCCAGCAGCGGGACAGGGGTAAATGAGCAGTTCTTC
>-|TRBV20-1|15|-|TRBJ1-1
CSAKGGKGVNTEAFF
TGCAGTGCAAAAGGGGGGAAAGGTGTGAACACTGAAGCTTTCTTT
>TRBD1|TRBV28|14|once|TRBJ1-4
CASSSGTGRGKLFF
TGTGCCAGCAGTTCCGGGACAGGTCGCGGGAAACTGTTTTTT
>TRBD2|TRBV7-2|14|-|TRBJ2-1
CASSLTSVYNEQFF
TGTGCCAGCAGCTTAACTAGCGTTTACAATGAGCAGTTCTTC
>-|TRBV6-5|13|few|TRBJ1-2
CASSSGPNYGYTF
TGTGCCAGCAGTTCGGGACCGAACTATGGCTACACCTTC
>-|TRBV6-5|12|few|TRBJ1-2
CASGLRNYGYTF
TGTGCCAGCGGGCTGAGGAACTATGGCTACACCTTC
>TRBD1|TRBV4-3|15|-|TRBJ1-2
CASSQRPGQGFGYTF
TGCGCCAGCAGCCAACGACCGGGACAGGGTTTTGGCTACACCTTC
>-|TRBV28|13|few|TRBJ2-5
CASKFGGQETQYF
TGTGCCAGCAAGTTCGGGGGACAAGAGACCCAGTACTTC
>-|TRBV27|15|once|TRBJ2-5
CASSLTRTPKREQYF
TGTGCCAGCAGCTTGACTAGGACTCCAAAAAGAGAGCAGTACTTC
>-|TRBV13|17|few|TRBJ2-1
CASSPTKREPGRNEQFF
TGTGCCAGCAGCCCTACAAAACGGGAGCCGGGGCGGAATGAGCAGTTCTTC
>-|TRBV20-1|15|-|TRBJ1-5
CSARERTQGNQPQHF
TGCAGTGCTAGAGAGAGGACCCAGGGCAATCAGCCCCAGCATTTT
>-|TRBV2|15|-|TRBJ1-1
CASSVHEGPSTEAFF
TGTGCCAGCAGTGTGCATGAGGGCCCGAGTACTGAAGCTTTCTTT
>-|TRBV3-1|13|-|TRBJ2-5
CASSGPYAETQYF
TGTGCCAGCAGCGGACCCTATGCGGAGACCCAGTACTTC
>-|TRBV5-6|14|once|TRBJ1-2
CASSISLSNYGYTF
TGTGCCAGCAGCATATCCTTATCTAACTATGGCTACACCTTC
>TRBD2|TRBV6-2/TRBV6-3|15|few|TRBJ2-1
CASSSRLAGINEQFF
TGTGCCAGCAGTTCCCGACTAGCGGGTATCAATGAGCAGTTCTTC
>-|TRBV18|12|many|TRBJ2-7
CASSPTAYEQYF
TGTGCCAGCAGCCCCACAGCCTACGAGCAGTACTTC
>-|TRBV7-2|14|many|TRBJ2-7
CASTSNRASYEQYF
TGTGCCAGCACCTCTAACAGGGCTTCCTACGAGCAGTACTTC
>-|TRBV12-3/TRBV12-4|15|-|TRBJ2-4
CASRRLASPKNIQYF
TGTGCCAGCAGAAGGTTGGCATCTCCCAAAAACATTCAGTACTTC
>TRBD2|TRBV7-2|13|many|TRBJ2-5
CASSLDGGKTQYF
TGTGCCAGCAGCTTAGACGGGGGGAAGACCCAGTACTTC
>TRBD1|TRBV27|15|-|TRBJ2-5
CASSSPGTGYETQYF
TGTGCCAGCAGTTCCCCCGGGACAGGGTACGAGACCCAGTACTTC
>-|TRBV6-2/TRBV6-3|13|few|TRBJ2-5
CASKEAVKGTQYF
TGTGCCAGCAAAGAGGCGGTTAAAGGGACCCAGTACTTC
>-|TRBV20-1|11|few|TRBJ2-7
CSASMAGEQYF
TGCAGTGCTAGTATGGCGGGCGAGCAGTACTTC
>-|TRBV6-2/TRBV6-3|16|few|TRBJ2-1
CASSYWRKDSYNEQFF
TGTGCCAGCAGTTACTGGCGGAAAGACTCCTACAATGAGCAGTTCTTC
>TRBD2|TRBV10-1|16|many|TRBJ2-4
CAILAGLFLAKNIQYF
TGCGCCATCTTAGCGGGTCTGTTCCTAGCCAAAAACATTCAGTACTTC
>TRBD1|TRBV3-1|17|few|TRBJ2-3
CASSQGDREEDTDTQYF
TGTGCCAGCAGCCAAGGCGACAGGGAAGAGGACACAGATACGCAGTATTTT
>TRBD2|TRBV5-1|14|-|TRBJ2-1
CASSLAGVYDEQFF
TGCGCCAGCAGCCTAGCGGGAGTATATGATGAGCAGTTCTTC
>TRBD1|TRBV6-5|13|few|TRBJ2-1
CASAQTGGNEQFF
TGTGCCAGCGCCCAGACAGGGGGCAACGAGCAGTTCTTC
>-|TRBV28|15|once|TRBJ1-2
CASSSWTQANYGYTF
TGTGCCAGCAGTTCATGGACACAAGCCAACTATGGCTACACCTTC
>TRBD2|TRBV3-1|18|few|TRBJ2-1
CASSQDGAGGNTYNEQFF
TGTGCCAGCAGCCAAGACGGAGCGGGAGGGAACACCTACAATGAGCAGTTCTTC
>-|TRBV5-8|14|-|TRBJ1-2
CASSFDRRGSGYTF
TGTGCCAGCAGCTTCGACAGGCGGGGCAGTGGCTACACCTTC
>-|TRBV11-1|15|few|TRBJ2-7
CASSALGRSSYEQYF
TGTGCCAGCAGCGCTCTAGGGCGGAGCTCCTACGAGCAGTACTTC